Below are 26 T cell receptor beta chains sequenced from a single sample in a study of T-cell memory formation after mild COVID-19. Each CDR3 protein is one row after TCRdb ran MiXCR on the 5' RACE reads. The sample comprises 250,000 to 350,000 distinct CDR3 sequences, more than 13% of which are singletons, and around 20% rests with the top ten. Sequencing input: PBMCs or a T cell subset sorted from them (not recorded which). These TCRs come from a man younger than 35 who had mild COVID-19 (a few samples of this study predate the infection). Cell type and time point are not known.

This clonotype was recorded at least ten times. The chain employs TRBV20-1 and TRBJ2-1; D might be TRBD1 or TRBD2, each matching 5 bases. Trimming shortened V by 8 bases and J by 5 bases, and 10 bases separated the two germline ends. Per the germline V gene, CDR1 is DFQATT and CDR2 is SNEGSKA (reference sequence). The CDR3 is 11 residues long. CDR3 in amino acids: CSSEGNNEQFF. The CDR3 region has the DNA TGCAGTTCTGAGGGGAACAATGAGCAGTTCTTC.

The chain joins TRBV7-9 to TRBJ1-2; 10 positions agree with TRBD1. Trimming took 4 bases from V and 8 from J; bases not matched to a gene: 7. This CDR3 region has 14 residues. Germline V lookup: CDR1 SEHNR, CDR2 FQNEAQ (reference sequence). The CDR3 region is CASSSPGQGQGYTF. DNA of the CDR3: TGTGCCAGCAGCTCCCCGGGACAGGGGCAAGGCTACACCTTC.

This clonotype was found many times. This chain links TRBV5-1 with TRBJ2-5; TRBD2 aligns across 7 bases. CDR1 is SGHRS and CDR2 is YFSETQ in the germline V gene. With V trimmed by 0 bases and J by 3 bases, 5 bases remained unmatched. This CDR3 has 15 amino acids. For the CDR3, the DNA is TGCGCCAGCAGCTTGGACGGGACTACCGAAGAGACCCAGTACTTC. Residues: CASSLDGTTEETQYF.

This clonotype was picked up a small number of times. The chain links TRBV20-1 to TRBJ1-1; possibly TRBD1 for D (5 bases). V lost 1 base and J 5 bases, leaving 14 bases between the germline ends. Germline V gene sequence: CDR1 DFQATT, CDR2 SNEGSKA (reference sequence). CDR3 length: 14 amino acids. CDR3 loop: CSARARRGGTEAFF. DNA of the CDR3: TGCAGTGCTAGAGCCAGACGCGGGGGAACTGAAGCTTTCTTT.

This clonotype was detected a few times. This chain uses TRBV6-2 or TRBV6-3 with TRBJ1-5; 7 bases are shared with TRBD1. J gave up 6 bases and V 6 bases, and 11 bases lay outside the gene matches. Germline loops: CDR1 MNHEY, CDR2 SVGEGT. CDR3 length: 15 residues. CDR3 protein: CASSENRGDTQPQHF. The CDR3 DNA reads TGTGCCAGCAGCGAAAACAGGGGAGACACTCAGCCCCAGCATTTT.

This clonotype was found many times. The chain carries TRBV5-6 and TRBJ2-2; the match to TRBD1 covers 9 bases. Germline loops: CDR1 SGHDT, CDR2 YYEEEE. The CDR3 extends over 15 amino acids. V lost 4 bases to trimming and J lost 4 bases; unmatched junction nucleotides: 5. The CDR3 region has the DNA TGTGCCAGCAGCCTGGGGGACAGGGTCACCGGGGAGCTGTTTTTT. Its translation: CASSLGDRVTGELFF.

This chain links TRBV20-1 with TRBJ2-5; 9 bases are shared with TRBD2. The V gene's germline CDR1 is DFQATT and CDR2 SNEGSKA (reference sequence). The CDR3 length is 14 residues. V lost 4 bases and J lost 0; bases outside the gene matches: 3. The CDR3 protein is CSAKRGAYQETQYF. The CDR3 coding sequence is TGCAGTGCTAAGCGGGGGGCGTACCAAGAGACCCAGTACTTC.

The table lists this clonotype with a few counts. Sequence at one end of the junction differs from germline and may be a read error. The V call is TRBV5-8, the J call TRBJ2-3, with TRBD2 as a possible D gene (6 bases). Germline CDR1 and CDR2: SGHTS and YDEGEE. The CDR3 has 11 residues. CDR3: CASSSARERSF. The CDR3 nucleotides read TGTGCCAGCAGCTCGGCCCGGGAGCGTTCTTTT. The whole variable domain, remainder taken from reference TRBV5-8 and TRBJ2-3, is EAGVTQSPTHLIKTRGQQATLRCSPISGHTSVYWYQQALGLGLQFLLWYDEGEERNRGNFPPRFSGRQFPNYSSELNVNALELEDSALYLCASSSARERSFGPGTRLTVL.

The V and J genes are TRBV7-9 and TRBJ2-7, with D unresolved. CDR1 and CDR2 (germline): SEHNR, FQNEAQ (reference sequence). The CDR3 spans 14 residues. Trimming took 0 bases from V and 1 from J, leaving 7 bases between them. Here the CDR3 reads CASSLAPLSYEQYV. The CDR3 coding sequence is TGTGCCAGCAGCTTAGCGCCTCTGTCCTACGAGCAGTACGTC.

This clonotype was found a few times. The chain is built from TRBV24-1 and TRBJ2-7; the match to TRBD1 covers 11 bases. The V and J ends lost 8 bases and 7 bases, in that order; junction bases with no gene match: 9. The CDR3 totals 14 residues. CDR1 and CDR2 (germline): KGHDR, SFDVKD. Here the CDR3 reads CATITDRGLGEQYF. In DNA, the CDR3 is TGTGCCACCATAACGGACAGGGGGCTGGGGGAGCAGTACTTC.

This clonotype has just a few counts. V gene TRBV2 combines with J gene TRBJ2-1; no clear D gene. Germline loops: CDR1 SNHLY, CDR2 FYNNEI. V dropped 0 bases and J dropped 15 bases, with 12 bases sitting between them. The CDR3 runs 12 residues. CDR3 region: CASSEALRGLFF. Written as DNA, the CDR3 is TGTGCCAGCAGTGAAGCGCTTCGTGGGCTGTTCTTC.

This clonotype appeared a few times. The chain uses TRBV18 and TRBJ1-2; D is uncertain. Germline values: CDR1 KGHSH, CDR2 LQKENI. V shed 1 base and J shed 6 bases, with 12 bases lying between them. This CDR3 region has 14 residues. The CDR3 DNA sequence: TGTGCCAGCTCACCACAAGGGCGGAGACATGGCTACACCTTC. This encodes CASSPQGRRHGYTF.

The chain has TRBV24-1 and TRBJ2-7; D uncertain. This CDR3 is built from 13 residues. The V gene lost 12 bases and the J gene lost 7 bases, with 21 bases spanning the gap. The V gene's germline CDR1 is KGHDR and CDR2 SFDVKD. CDR3 protein: CAAFGRLPREQYF. The CDR3 DNA reads as TGTGCCGCCTTTGGACGTCTCCCTAGGGAGCAGTACTTC.

The chain links TRBV7-9 to TRBJ2-1; D ambiguous. CDR3 length equals 15 residues. Per the germline V gene, CDR1 is SEHNR and CDR2 is FQNEAQ (reference sequence). The V end lost 5 bases, the J end lost 14 bases, and 25 bases lay between the germline ends. CDR3 sequence: CASSPSNVQREWEFF. The CDR3 DNA reads TGTGCCAGCAGCCCGTCTAACGTGCAGCGAGAATGGGAGTTCTTC.

The V and J genes are TRBV5-4 and TRBJ2-3, with 9 positions matching TRBD1. Germline V gene sequence: CDR1 SGHNT, CDR2 YYREEE (reference sequence). The CDR3 covers 16 residues. This CDR3 reads CASGGSGTGSIDTQYF. CDR3 DNA sequence: TGTGCGTCTGGGGGATCCGGGACAGGGTCTATAGATACGCAGTATTTT.

The chain couples TRBV6-6 to TRBJ1-2; D unclear. V was trimmed by 6 bases and J by 1 base, leaving 12 bases between them. Germline V gene sequence: CDR1 MNHNY, CDR2 SVGAGI (reference sequence). The CDR3 loop spans 14 amino acids. CDR3 region: CASSRRAVNYGYTF. CDR3 bases: TGTGCCAGCAGCAGGCGGGCCGTTAACTATGGCTACACCTTC.

At least ten counts were recorded for this clonotype. This chain uses TRBV5-1 with TRBJ1-1; TRBD1 might be the D (5 bases). With 4 bases removed from V and 7 bases from J, the gap between germline ends came to 20 bases. The CDR3 length is 15 residues. The V gene's germline CDR1 is SGHRS and CDR2 YFSETQ. CDR3 nucleotides: TGCGCCAGCAGCGGGGACGGCTCGGGGGGTCGTGAAGCTTTCTTT. Protein: CASSGDGSGGREAFF. The entire variable domain, with the rest obtained from reference TRBV5-1 and TRBJ1-1, is as follows: KAGVTQTPRYLIKTRGQQVTLSCSPISGHRSVSWYQQTPGQGLQFLFEYFSETQRNKGNFPGRFSGRQFSNSRSEMNVSTLELGDSALYLCASSGDGSGGREAFFGQGTRLTVV.

This clonotype was found a few times. The J gene is TRBJ2-2, the V gene TRBV10-2, with 8 positions matching TRBD1. The J segment lost 1 base and the V segment lost 8 bases, leaving 12 bases of the junction unmatched. The CDR3 is 17 residues long. The germline V gene has CDR1 WSHSY and CDR2 SAAADI. The CDR3 nucleotides are TGCGCCAGCGCTCGGACAGGGCGCGGGTTGAACACCGGGGAGCTGTTTTTT. Translation: CASARTGRGLNTGELFF.

This clonotype was picked up a small number of times. The chain is built from TRBV24-1 and TRBJ1-2; D may be TRBD1 (5 bases). The CDR3 is 15 residues long. CDR1 KGHDR and CDR2 SFDVKD come from the germline V gene. V lost 4 bases and J lost 4, with 15 bases in between. The CDR3 bases are TGTGCCACCAGTGACCCCGTTCGGGGCGCCTATGGCTACACCTTC. This codes for CATSDPVRGAYGYTF.

This clonotype occurred a few times. The CDR3 DNA follows: TGTGCCAGCAGCCAAGACGGCGGGGGGGCCGCAGAGACCCAGTACTTC. Its translation is CASSQDGGGAAETQYF. The chain couples TRBV4-2 to TRBJ2-5, with 9 bases matching TRBD2. Germline-derived CDR1 and CDR2 are LGHNA and YNFKEQ. V lost 0 bases, J lost 4 bases, and 6 bases stayed unmatched. CDR3 size: 16 residues.

The chain combines TRBV5-1 with TRBJ2-5, with 9 bases lining up with TRBD2. This CDR3 spans 14 amino acids. Germline V lookup: CDR1 SGHRS, CDR2 YFSETQ. Trimming took 3 bases from V and 1 from J; bases not matched to a gene: 1. The CDR3 DNA reads TGCGCCAGCAGCTCGGGACTAGCCCAAGAGACCCAGTACTTC. It encodes CASSSGLAQETQYF.

V gene TRBV6-5 combines with J gene TRBJ2-7; weak D call: TRBD1 (5 bases). The V gene's germline CDR1 is MNHEY and CDR2 SVGAGI. This CDR3 has 14 amino acids. V shed 9 bases and J shed 0 bases, with 15 bases lying between them. The CDR3 region is CASKVIGASYEQYF. CDR3 bases: TGTGCCAGTAAGGTTATAGGGGCCTCCTACGAGCAGTACTTC.

This clonotype was counted between two and nine times. The chain combines TRBV20-1 with TRBJ2-3; 8 bases agree with TRBD1. Trimming removed 2 bases from V and 4 bases from J; junction bases left unmatched: 2. The CDR3 is made up of 13 amino acids. Germline values: CDR1 DFQATT, CDR2 SNEGSKA (reference sequence). CDR3 bases: TGCAGTGCTAGACAGGGGGCCGCAGATACGCAGTATTTT. This sequence encodes CSARQGAADTQYF.

This clonotype has only a few counts. The chain uses TRBV5-1 and TRBJ2-2; 7 bases map to TRBD1. The CDR3 consists of 15 residues. In germline, CDR1 is SGHRS, CDR2 YFSETQ. V was clipped by 3 bases and J by 2 bases; unmatched bases: 4. The CDR3 bases are TGCGCCAGCAGCTGGACAGGTCCTAACACCGGGGAGCTGTTTTTT. This codes for CASSWTGPNTGELFF.

This chain uses TRBV10-1 with TRBJ2-3; D tentatively reads TRBD1 or TRBD2 (5 bases each). Trimming pared 5 bases from V and 5 bases from J, leaving 17 bases between. The CDR3 length is 15 residues. CDR1 is WNHNN, CDR2 SYGVQD, per germline (reference sequence). CDR3 bases: TGCGCCAGCAGTACCCCGGGACCGGCGGGAGATACGCAGTATTTT. Protein product: CASSTPGPAGDTQYF.

This clonotype was recorded a few times. This sequence joins TRBV24-1 and TRBJ2-2; TRBD1 matches 7 bases. The J segment lost 1 base and the V segment lost 6 bases, leaving 1 base of the junction unmatched. This CDR3 contains 14 residues. Germline V gene lookup returns CDR1 KGHDR and CDR2 SFDVKD. The CDR3 coding sequence is TGTGCCACCAGTCACAGGGGGAACACCGGGGAGCTGTTTTTT. This gives the protein CATSHRGNTGELFF.